This T cell receptor (beta chain) was recovered during a study of blood T cell repertoires in COVID-19. The V gene end was trimmed by 0 bases and the J gene end by 2 bases; junction bases not matched to a gene: 7. The CDR3 has 17 residues. Looked up from germline, CDR1 is SGHTS and CDR2 is YDEGEE. The table lists this clone with a count of one. Clones were sequenced by immunoSEQ multiplex PCR, and TCRdb holds only the in-frame ones, with some missing. The sample shows about 320,000 clones, roughly 86% of them seen only once. J is TRBJ1-4 and V is TRBV5-8; 7 bases fit TRBD1. The TCR was taken from a woman between 18 and 29 years old who had recovered from COVID-19. The sample taken for sequencing was PBMCs or T cells enriched from blood (not recorded which). The CDR3 DNA reads as TGTGCCAGCAGCTTGGGACAGGGCTTTACGACTAATGAAAAACTGTTTTTT. Protein product: CASSLGQGFTTNEKLFF.